This TCR beta chain stems from a study of T-cell memory formation after mild COVID-19. In the study overall: For the most part, TCR clusters were specific to one donor.

This clonotype was seen only a few times. Its antigen is not known. Trimming cost V 6 bases and J 4 bases; bases outside gene matches: 13. The CDR3 has 16 amino acids. The germline CDR1 and CDR2 sequences are MNHEY and SVGAGI. Study-level points and caveats: Whether day 37 second-wave clones are SARS-CoV-2-specific was not confirmed. Shrinking CD4+ clones resided mostly in CM and EM, and CD8+ ones in EMRA.

TCR alpha and TCR beta cDNA libraries carrying sample barcodes and UMIs came from 5'RACE with constant-segment primers. MiXCR, run by TCRdb on the 5' RACE reads, gives a single entry per CDR3 protein. The profile shows about 540,000 distinct CDR3 sequences, roughly 20% of them singletons. Sequencing was performed on PBMCs or a T cell subset sorted from them (not recorded which). V and J are TRBV6-5 and TRBJ2-7; 9 bases align to TRBD1. The sequence derives from an adult woman who had mild COVID-19 (a few samples of this study predate the infection). Cell type and time point are not known. This CDR3 reads CASSPTGTGLIYEQYF. The CDR3 DNA sequence: TGTGCCAGCAGCCCGACCGGGACAGGGTTAATTTACGAGCAGTACTTC.